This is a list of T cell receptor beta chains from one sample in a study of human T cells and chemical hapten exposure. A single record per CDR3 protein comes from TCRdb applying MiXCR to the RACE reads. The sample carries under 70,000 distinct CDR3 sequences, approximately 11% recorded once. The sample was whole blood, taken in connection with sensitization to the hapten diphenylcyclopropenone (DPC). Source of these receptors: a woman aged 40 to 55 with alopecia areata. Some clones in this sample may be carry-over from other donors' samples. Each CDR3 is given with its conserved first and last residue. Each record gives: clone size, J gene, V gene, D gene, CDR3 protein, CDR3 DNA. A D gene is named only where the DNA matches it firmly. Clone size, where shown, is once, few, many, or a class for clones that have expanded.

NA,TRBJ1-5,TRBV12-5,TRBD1,CASGLRDRGRQPQHF,TGTGCTAGTGGTTTGCGGGACAGGGGTAGGCAGCCCCAGCATTTT
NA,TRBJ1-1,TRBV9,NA,CASSVLGGTEAFF,TGTGCCAGCAGCGTCTTGGGAGGAACTGAAGCTTTCTTT
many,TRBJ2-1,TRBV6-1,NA,CASGIGRDEQFF,TGTGCCAGCGGCATAGGGCGCGATGAGCAGTTCTTC
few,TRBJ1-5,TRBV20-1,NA,CSARQGNQPQHF,TGCAGTGCCCGACAGGGCAATCAGCCCCAGCATTTT
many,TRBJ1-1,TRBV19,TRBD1,CASSGTRRTGHTEAFF,TGTGCCAGTAGTGGAACCCGACGGACAGGGCACACTGAAGCTTTCTTT
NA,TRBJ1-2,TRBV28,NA,CASTGGRSLGYTF,TGTGCCAGCACCGGGGGACGGTCCCTAGGCTACACCTTC
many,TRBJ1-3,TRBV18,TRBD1,CASSPGTAGNTIYF,TGTGCCAGCAGCCCTGGGACAGCGGGAAACACCATATATTTT
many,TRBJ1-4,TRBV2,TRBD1,CASRDAGQGVEKLFF,TGTGCCAGCAGGGACGCGGGACAGGGAGTTGAAAAACTGTTTTTT
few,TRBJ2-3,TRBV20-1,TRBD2,CSAQTSGRIGDTQYF,TGCAGTGCGCAGACTAGCGGGAGGATTGGAGATACGCAGTATTTT
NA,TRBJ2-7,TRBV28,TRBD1,CASSLWTGEQYF,TGTGCCAGCAGTTTGTGGACAGGGGAGCAGTACTTC
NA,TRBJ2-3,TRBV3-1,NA,CASSQGPGSTDTQYF,TGTGCCAGCAGCCAGGGGCCGGGGTCCACAGATACGCAGTATTTT
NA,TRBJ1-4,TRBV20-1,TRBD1,CSVTGVANEKLFF,TGCAGTGTCACAGGGGTGGCTAATGAAAAACTGTTTTTT
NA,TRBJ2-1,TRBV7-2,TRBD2,CASSFSGGTYNEQFF,TGTGCCAGCAGCTTTAGCGGGGGGACCTACAATGAGCAGTTCTTC
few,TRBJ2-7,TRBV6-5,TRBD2,CASSYGEGREQYF,TGTGCCAGCAGTTACGGGGAGGGGAGGGAGCAGTACTTC
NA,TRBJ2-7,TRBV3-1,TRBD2,CASSQGGGTEYF,TGTGCCAGCAGCCAAGGGGGGGGAACCGAGTACTTC
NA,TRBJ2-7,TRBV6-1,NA,CASSERGPLVGEQYF,TGTGCCAGCAGTGAAAGGGGACCCCTCGTGGGGGAGCAGTACTTC
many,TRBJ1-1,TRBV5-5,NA,CASSRGSLNAEAFF,TGTGCCAGCAGCCGGGGGTCGCTGAACGCTGAAGCTTTCTTT
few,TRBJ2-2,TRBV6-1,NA,CASSEDLTAANTGELFF,TGTGCCAGCAGTGAAGATTTAACAGCCGCGAACACCGGGGAGCTGTTTTTT
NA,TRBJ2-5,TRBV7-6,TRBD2,CASSPRDSGKETQYF,TGTGCCAGCAGCCCGCGGGATAGCGGGAAAGAGACCCAGTACTTC
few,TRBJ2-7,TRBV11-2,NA,CAILDGTPREQYF,TGTGCCATCCTAGATGGGACCCCACGGGAGCAGTACTTC
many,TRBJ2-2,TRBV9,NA,CASSAPQGTGELFF,TGTGCCAGCAGCGCCCCCCAGGGAACCGGGGAGCTGTTTTTT
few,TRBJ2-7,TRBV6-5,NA,CASSYGGRSSYEQYF,TGTGCCAGCAGCTACGGGGGTAGGAGCTCCTACGAGCAGTACTTC